This T cell receptor (beta chain) was captured in a study of T cells in Graves' hyperthyroidism and ophthalmopathy. The study, taken as a whole, reports: Most thyroid clonotypes expanded above 0.001 appeared in blood too.

The CDR3 covers 17 residues. With 2 bases clipped from V and 1 base from J, the junction kept 3 bases outside the gene matches. The V gene's germline CDR1 is MNHEY and CDR2 SMNVEV (reference sequence). TCR beta CDR3 regions were amplified from RNA. First-round RT-PCR targeting the TCR CDR3 was performed with the HTBI primer set. TCRdb reprocessed the multiplex PCR reads with MiXCR, giving one entry per CDR3 protein. Altogether roughly 600,000 distinct CDR3 sequences are present, about 14% being singletons, with the ten largest covering around an eighth. This clonotype was detected only a few times. Its antigen is undetermined. Ophthalmopathy patients all had a Clinical Activity Score of at least 3, a NOSPECS grade of at least 4 and disease under 3 months old.

The TCR comes from a woman aged 45-65 years with Graves' ophthalmopathy. The chain joins TRBV27 to TRBJ2-3; the match to TRBD2 covers 13 bases. Sequences were obtained from blood. The CDR3 DNA follows: TGTGCCAGCAGTTTAACTGGACTAGCGGGAGGCACAGATACGCAGTATTTT. Its translation is CASSLTGLAGGTDTQYF.